This TCR beta chain is from a study of blood T cell repertoires in COVID-19 (dated by TCRdb to the early 2020s). In terms of the full investigation: Collaborator samples came from the United States, Italy and Spain and covered acute and convalescent phases of COVID-19. The material from the prospective study consisted of cDNA or gDNA derived from T cells, B-cell-depleted T cells, or PBMCs. Subjects who had been exposed to COVID-19, were actively infected with it, or had recovered from it provided the deeply sampled blood TCRbeta repertoires that made up the dataset. A freely available public database, intended as a resource for researchers studying the immune response to SARS-CoV-2, is where the repertoires were released. Samples came from the ongoing ImmuneRACE study (first 160 participants) plus 1,254 subjects from 6 global collaborators. A de-identified subject ID, COVID-19 status, age in years and sex were almost always included in the sample metadata. Where HLA class I and class II types were available, the types were taken from metadata supplied by the sample provider, not from assay-based typing.

Study-wide findings and limitations: The amount of clinical and demographic metadata varied by source and participant and was provided uncurated.

Each collaborating institution followed its own protocols to collect whole blood in K2EDTA tubes. For TCRbeta analysis, collaborators shipped samples in one of three forms: frozen whole blood, isolated PBMCs, or DNA extracted from either of those sample types. From the cysteine up to the phenylalanine, the CDR3 has a length of 13 residues. CDR3 DNA is the only sequence kept; it has 39 bases, read in frame from the first base. For CDR1 and CDR2, the germline V gene lists MDHEN and SYDVKM. V loses 3 bases of germline sequence and J loses 4 bases, and the interval between the two ends is 9 bases. The immunoSEQ Assay, a bias-controlled multiplex PCR, was used to amplify TCRbeta CDR3 regions from genomic DNA. In the authors' own workflow: Within the assay, amplification of reference gene primers was used to estimate how many nucleated cells each sample contained. To quantify the absolute abundance of each unique TCRbeta CDR3 rearrangement, sequence reads were collapsed and filtered. For each sample, productive Simpson clonality was calculated as the square root of Simpson's diversity index across productive rearrangements. In its TCRdb copy, this immuneACCESS table keeps in-frame sequences only and misses some clones. Where compared with another copy, unresolved V genes explain less than half of these, and the others have no known cause. V and J calls and clone size are given by that table; D and trimming were obtained from the DNA. Recorded for this sample are about 94,000 clones; 65% to 80% of them occurred a single time. The top ten clones comprise almost 50% of the sample.

This clone occurred a few times. No antigen is known for it. Per-nucleotide qualities are absent, and no much larger clonotype sits a single base away. The chain is made from TRBV28 and TRBJ1-2; the D gene identity is not certain. The sequencing sample was made of peripheral blood. This clonotype was obtained from a human donor in a cohort sampled during active COVID-19. The CDR3 has the sequence CASSFGQSYGYTF. The base sequence is TGTGCCAGCAGTTTTGGGCAGAGCTATGGCTACACCTTC.